The 10 T cell receptor beta chains presented below share a single source sample, sequenced in a study of identifying expanded T cells in peripheral blood. Assay used: immunoSEQ multiplex PCR; TCRdb lists only in-frame clones, some missing. The sample consists of about 86,000 clones, approximately 81% of them appearing once. The material sequenced was blood. All receptors come from a person between 18 and 70 years old in good health.

Here the CDR3 reads CASSKTRAGGGFFSYHEQFF. DNA of the CDR3: TGTGCCAGCAGCAAAACCAGGGCAGGGGGGGGTTTCTTCTCTTACCATGAGCAGTTCTTC. The chain couples TRBV7-6 to TRBJ2-1; D could derive from TRBD1 or TRBD2 (7 bases each). Germline V gene data show CDR1 as SGHVS and CDR2 as FNYEAQ. The ends were cut back, 5 bases at V and 8 bases at J, with 34 bases in the middle. The CDR3 is made up of 20 amino acids.

The rearrangement joins TRBV4-3 to TRBJ2-1; D remains unclear. V lost 2 bases, J lost 5 bases, and 10 bases lay in between. CDR1 and CDR2 (germline): LGHNA, YSLEER. This CDR3 region has 14 residues. This chain's CDR3 is CASSQFGTNNEQFF. Here the CDR3 DNA reads TGCGCCAGCAGCCAATTTGGTACTAACAATGAGCAGTTCTTC.

This chain connects TRBV5-4 to TRBJ1-1, with TRBD1 identical over 7 bases. CDR3 length: 13 amino acids. J lost 3 bases, V lost 5 bases, and 4 bases had no gene match. Per germline, CDR1 SGHNT and CDR2 YYREEE (reference sequence). The CDR3, as DNA: TGTGCCAGCAGTCGGGACAGACACACTGAAGCTTTCTTT. Its translation: CASSRDRHTEAFF. The variable domain in full, completed from reference TRBV5-4 and TRBJ1-1, reads ETGVTQSPTHLIKTRGQQVTLRCSSQSGHNTVSWYQQALGQGPQFIFQYYREEENGRGNFPPRFSGLQFPNYSSELNVNALELDDSALYLCASSRDRHTEAFFGQGTRLTVV.

The chain employs TRBV5-6 and TRBJ1-1, with 10 bases fitting TRBD1. Germline V lookup: CDR1 SGHDT, CDR2 YYEEEE. Trimming removed 4 bases from V and 5 bases from J; junction bases left unmatched: 8. The CDR3 sequence is 15 residues long. The CDR3 bases are TGTGCCAGCAGCCTGACGACAGGGGGCTGGACTGAAGCTTTCTTT. It encodes CASSLTTGGWTEAFF.

The chain combines TRBV28 with TRBJ2-5; D perhaps matches TRBD1 (5 bases). CDR1 and CDR2 from the germline V gene are MDHEN and SYDVKM. Trimming left V 8 bases short and J 4 bases short, with 8 bases between. There are 11 residues in the CDR3. DNA of the CDR3: TGTGCCAGCGAAGGGGCAGAGACCCAGTACTTC. It specifies CASEGAETQYF.

The chain couples TRBV7-9 to TRBJ2-5; D tentatively reads TRBD1 or TRBD2 (6 bases each). From germline, CDR1 is SEHNR and CDR2 FQNEAQ (reference sequence). This CDR3 region has 15 residues. Trimming stripped 7 bases from V and 1 base from J, with 16 bases between. CDR3 DNA sequence: TGTGCCAGCACGGGAGCTGGGGGCAGCCAAGAGACCCAGTACTTC. Its translation is CASTGAGGSQETQYF.

This clone was detected only once. The chain links TRBV5-6 to TRBJ1-1; D may be TRBD1 (6 bases). The V end was cut by 4 bases, the J end by 6 bases, with 19 bases between. This CDR3 spans 15 amino acids. Per the germline V gene, CDR1 is SGHDT and CDR2 is YYEEEE. The CDR3 loop is CASSLGQIWSPEAFF. CDR3 coding DNA: TGTGCCAGCAGCCTTGGACAGATCTGGAGCCCTGAAGCTTTCTTT.

This clone was observed a few times. At one end the junction does not follow the germline gene, possibly because of a read error. The chain uses TRBV4-1 and TRBJ1-4; weak D call: TRBD1 (5 bases). The CDR3 spans 13 residues. Germline CDR1 is MGHRA and CDR2 is YSYEKL. The CDR3 is CASSPTAVGTPRF. The CDR3 coding sequence is TGCGCCAGCAGCCCCACAGCAGTCGGGACGCCGCGGTTT.

The V and J genes are TRBV6-5 and TRBJ1-5; D unclear. V was pared by 3 bases and J by 7 bases, with 10 bases between. CDR3 length: 13 residues. Looked up from germline, CDR1 is MNHEY and CDR2 is SVGAGI. CDR3 loop: CASSYQTGQPQHF. CDR3 coding DNA: TGTGCCAGCAGTTATCAAACGGGACAGCCCCAGCATTTT.

The chain is built from TRBV7-3 and TRBJ2-1; 9 bases map to TRBD1. The V gene's germline CDR1 is SGHTA and CDR2 FQGTGA. The CDR3 is 13 amino acids. Trimming removed 5 bases from V and 8 bases from J; junction bases left unmatched: 4. CDR3: CASSRRDRDEQFF. Written as DNA, the CDR3 is TGTGCCAGCAGCCGCCGGGACAGGGATGAGCAGTTCTTC.